The 28 T cell receptor beta chains below were found in one sample sequenced in a study of cytomegalovirus exposure and HLA in healthy donors. The PCR had 60 Vbeta and 13 Jbeta primers. Libraries were prepared by immunoSEQ multiplex PCR; TCRdb keeps only in-frame clonotypes and omits some of them. Counted here are some 77,000 clones, 60% to 85% occurring once; the ten biggest clones make up about 22%. Sequencing was carried out using PBMCs. The receptors shown here come from a woman aged 40 to 55 in good health and CMV-seropositive.

This sequence joins TRBV29-1 and TRBJ2-1; 8 bases map to TRBD2. CDR3 length: 15 amino acids. Germline-derived CDR1 and CDR2 are SQVTM and ANQGSEA. V lost 3 bases and J lost 7; bases outside the gene matches: 11. The CDR3 here is CSVDGLAGLGNEQFF. In DNA form, the CDR3 reads TGCAGCGTTGATGGGCTAGCGGGTTTGGGTAATGAGCAGTTCTTC.

The rearrangement uses TRBV7-2 and TRBJ2-2; 12 nucleotides match TRBD2. The length of the CDR3 is 15 residues. V lost 4 bases to trimming and J lost 6 bases; unmatched junction nucleotides: 3. Germline lookup yields CDR1 SGHTA and CDR2 FQGNSA. The CDR3 DNA reads TGTGCCAGCAGCTATAGGACTAGCGGGGCCGGGGAGCTGTTTTTT. Protein: CASSYRTSGAGELFF.

J is TRBJ2-7 and V is TRBV29-1; D gene unclear. The CDR3 contains 13 residues. The V and J ends lost 6 bases and 5 bases respectively, with 17 bases between them. Germline values: CDR1 SQVTM, CDR2 ANQGSEA. The chain's CDR3 is CSVRQGAINEQYF. The DNA of the CDR3 is TGCAGCGTGAGGCAAGGAGCGATCAACGAGCAGTACTTC.

This clone has just a few counts. V and J are TRBV5-1 and TRBJ2-1; maybe TRBD1 (7 bases). Trimming pared 0 bases from V and 7 bases from J, leaving 17 bases between. The CDR3 consists of 16 residues. CDR1 is SGHRS and CDR2 is YFSETQ in the germline V gene. The CDR3 DNA sequence: TGCGCCAGCAGCTTGGGACTAGACAGGGCCATAAATGAGCAGTTCTTC. Protein sequence: CASSLGLDRAINEQFF. Filled out from reference TRBV5-1 and TRBJ2-1, the complete variable domain reads KAGVTQTPRYLIKTRGQQVTLSCSPISGHRSVSWYQQTPGQGLQFLFEYFSETQRNKGNFPGRFSGRQFSNSRSEMNVSTLELGDSALYLCASSLGLDRAINEQFFGPGTRLTVL.

CDR3 in amino acids: CASRRLGSGANVLTF. As DNA, the CDR3 is TGTGCCAGCAGGCGACTGGGCTCTGGGGCCAACGTCCTGACTTTC. V and J are TRBV28 and TRBJ2-6; D remains unclear. The V gene lost 6 bases and the J gene lost 0 bases, with 9 bases spanning the gap. The CDR3 is 15 residues long. Germline CDR1 reads MDHEN; CDR2 reads SYDVKM.

The genes are TRBV2 and TRBJ2-7, with D possibly being TRBD2 (7 bases). Germline assignment: CDR1 SNHLY and CDR2 FYNNEI. The germline V and J ends were trimmed by 3 bases and 1 base, with 13 bases remaining between them. This CDR3 has 15 amino acids. CDR3 residues: CASSDPGGPSYEQYF. The CDR3 DNA sequence: TGTGCCAGCAGTGATCCGGGGGGCCCATCCTACGAGCAGTACTTC.

V and J are TRBV6-5 and TRBJ2-1; the D gene is possibly TRBD2 (6 bases). The germline V gene has CDR1 MNHEY and CDR2 SVGAGI. V gave up 6 bases and J gave up 6 bases, with 18 bases separating them. This CDR3 has 15 residues. This CDR3 reads CASSPYRSSGNEQFF. The CDR3 bases are TGTGCCAGCAGCCCGTACCGGAGTAGCGGCAATGAGCAGTTCTTC.

The chain combines TRBV7-2 with TRBJ2-5; weak D call: TRBD2 (5 bases). The germline CDR1 and CDR2 sequences are SGHTA and FQGNSA. Trimming took 3 bases from V and 4 from J, leaving 9 bases between them. The CDR3 totals 13 residues. CDR3 coding DNA: TGTGCCAGCAGCTTCGGAGGTCTAGAGACCCAGTACTTC. It encodes CASSFGGLETQYF.

This clone was seen a few times. The CDR3: CASSFLGGGMNEQYF. The DNA for the CDR3 is TGCGCCAGCAGCTTCCTTGGCGGGGGAATGAACGAGCAGTACTTC. V usage is TRBV5-1 and J usage is TRBJ2-7; the match to TRBD2 covers 7 bases. V dropped 2 bases and J dropped 5; count of bases not matched to a gene: 10. The CDR3 totals 15 residues. Germline-derived CDR1 and CDR2 are SGHRS and YFSETQ. Supplemented by reference TRBV5-1 and TRBJ2-7, the full variable domain reads KAGVTQTPRYLIKTRGQQVTLSCSPISGHRSVSWYQQTPGQGLQFLFEYFSETQRNKGNFPGRFSGRQFSNSRSEMNVSTLELGDSALYLCASSFLGGGMNEQYFGPGTRLTVT.

The gene calls are TRBV30 and TRBJ2-2, with 9 bases that match TRBD2. In germline, CDR1 is GTSNPN, CDR2 SVGIG (reference sequence). The junction had 19 bases not matched to a gene; V was cut back by 1 base and J by 7 bases. The CDR3 totals 19 residues. DNA of the CDR3: TGTGCCTGGAGTGGAAGCTCAGGACTAGCGAGTTCTGCCCGCGGGGAGCTGTTTTTT. Translating it yields CAWSGSSGLASSARGELFF.

The rearrangement uses TRBV18 and TRBJ2-3; D might be TRBD2 (6 bases). The CDR3 spans 14 residues. Trimming stripped 1 base from V and 6 bases from J, with 11 bases between. Germline V gene data show CDR1 as KGHSH and CDR2 as LQKENI. CDR3 sequence: CASSPLAEMDTQYF. The CDR3 DNA reads as TGTGCCAGCTCACCACTAGCGGAGATGGATACGCAGTATTTT.

This clone appeared a single time. This sequence joins TRBV19 and TRBJ1-5, with 11 positions matching TRBD1. CDR1 LNHDA and CDR2 SQIVND come from the germline V gene (reference sequence). The CDR3 sequence is 15 residues long. V was clipped by 7 bases and J by 4 bases; unmatched bases: 6. CDR3 sequence: CASKGQGDWNQPQHF. CDR3 nucleotides: TGTGCCAGTAAGGGACAGGGGGATTGGAATCAGCCCCAGCATTTT.

The chain carries TRBV11-2 and TRBJ2-7; D is perhaps TRBD2 (6 bases). Germline V gene data show CDR1 as SGHAT and CDR2 as FQNNGV. With 5 bases removed from V and 3 bases from J, the gap between germline ends came to 8 bases. This CDR3 has 12 residues. This chain's CDR3 is CASSRLGYEQYF. For the CDR3, the DNA is TGTGCCAGCAGCCGACTAGGCTACGAGCAGTACTTC.

The chain carries TRBV4-2 and TRBJ2-1; 10 bases fit TRBD2. The CDR3 contains 16 residues. Germline V CDR1 and CDR2: LGHNA, YNFKEQ. Unmatched junction bases numbered 5, after V lost 3 bases and J lost 3 bases. The CDR3 reads CASSHSLAGVYNEQFF. CDR3 nucleotides: TGTGCCAGCAGCCACAGTCTAGCGGGAGTCTACAATGAGCAGTTCTTC.

The chain uses TRBV6-5 and TRBJ2-4; D is undetermined. V was shortened by 4 bases and J by 4 bases, with 5 bases between the two germline ends. From germline, CDR1 is MNHEY and CDR2 SVGAGI. The length of the CDR3 is 12 residues. CDR3 region: CASSSPKNIQYF. The CDR3 DNA reads as TGTGCCAGCAGTTCCCCGAAAAACATTCAGTACTTC.

The V and J genes are TRBV6-1 and TRBJ1-5; maybe TRBD1 (5 bases). Germline V CDR1 and CDR2: MNHNS, SASEGT. This CDR3 region has 14 residues. V dropped 7 bases and J dropped 0 bases, with 10 bases sitting between them. CDR3: CASTGGNSNQPQHF. DNA for the CDR3: TGTGCCAGCACGGGGGGAAATAGCAATCAGCCCCAGCATTTT.

The chain combines TRBV19 with TRBJ1-4; TRBD1 matches at 11 bases. The trim removed 5 bases at V and 7 bases at J, leaving 9 bases unmatched. The CDR3 covers 16 residues. The germline V gene has CDR1 LNHDA and CDR2 SQIVND (reference sequence). CDR3 in DNA: TGTGCCAGTAGTTTGGGAACCGGGACAGGGGGTGAAAAACTGTTTTTT. Protein sequence: CASSLGTGTGGEKLFF.

The chain has TRBV19 and TRBJ2-3; perhaps TRBD2 as D (5 bases). The CDR3 is 14 residues long. Germline CDR1 reads LNHDA; CDR2 reads SQIVND (reference sequence). Trimming took 6 bases from V and 0 from J, leaving 10 bases between them. The CDR3: CASRAETSTDTQYF. The CDR3 DNA reads as TGTGCCAGTAGAGCGGAGACTAGCACAGATACGCAGTATTTT.

In its sample, this clone was seen once. CDR3 sequence: CASSVAAGGLGDEQFF. Written as DNA, the CDR3 is TGTGCCAGCAGCGTAGCAGCGGGGGGGTTAGGAGATGAGCAGTTCTTC. The gene calls are TRBV9 and TRBJ2-1, with 10 positions matching TRBD2. Looked up from germline, CDR1 is SGDLS and CDR2 is YYNGEE. J lost 8 bases, V lost 0 bases, and 8 bases had no gene match. This CDR3 region has 16 residues.

This sequence joins TRBV19 and TRBJ2-5, with a weak D call TRBD1 (6 bases). CDR3 length equals 14 residues. Looked up from germline, CDR1 is LNHDA and CDR2 is SQIVND (reference sequence). With 3 bases removed from V and 3 bases from J, the gap between germline ends came to 11 bases. CDR3 sequence: CASSIGAGEETQYF. The CDR3 DNA follows: TGTGCCAGTAGTATTGGGGCAGGGGAAGAGACCCAGTACTTC.

The gene calls are TRBV6-1 and TRBJ1-5, with 7 bases identical to TRBD1. Germline V gene sequence: CDR1 MNHNS, CDR2 SASEGT. J gave up 0 bases and V 7 bases, and 6 bases lay outside the gene matches. This CDR3 spans 15 amino acids. This CDR3 is CASTGTVYSNQPQHF. For the CDR3, the DNA is TGTGCCAGCACCGGGACAGTCTATAGCAATCAGCCCCAGCATTTT.

The V gene is TRBV6-1, the J gene TRBJ2-7, with 8 bases lining up with TRBD1. This CDR3 comprises 15 residues. J lost 2 bases, V lost 4 bases, and 7 bases had no gene match. Germline CDR1 is MNHNS and CDR2 is SASEGT. CDR3 amino acids: CASSGKTGATYEQYF. The CDR3 nucleotides read TGTGCCAGCAGTGGAAAGACAGGGGCTACCTACGAGCAGTACTTC.

J is TRBJ2-3 and V is TRBV13, with 7 bases that match TRBD2. The CDR3 loop spans 15 amino acids. The J segment lost 2 bases and the V segment lost 7 bases, leaving 9 bases of the junction unmatched. The V gene's germline CDR1 is PRHDT and CDR2 FYEKMQ (reference sequence). As DNA, the CDR3 is TGTGCCAGCACTTTAGGCGGGGGTTCCACAGATACGCAGTATTTT. It translates to CASTLGGGSTDTQYF.

As concerns this clone: Other DNA sequences of this sample code for an identical CDR3. The V gene is TRBV18, the J gene TRBJ1-5, with D maybe TRBD1 (6 bases). Deletions cut 1 base from V and 5 bases from J, with 6 bases between. CDR1 and CDR2 from the germline V gene are KGHSH and LQKENI. The CDR3 length is 13 residues. The CDR3 spells CASSPQGDQPQHF. The DNA for the CDR3 is TGTGCCAGCTCACCACAGGGGGATCAGCCCCAGCATTTT.

The J gene is TRBJ1-1, the V gene TRBV6-5, with TRBD1 as a possible D gene (5 bases). Trimming stripped 4 bases from V and 6 bases from J, with 18 bases between. CDR1 MNHEY and CDR2 SVGAGI come from the germline V gene. This CDR3 spans 15 amino acids. The CDR3 bases are TGTGCCAGCAGTTCCCCCCTCCGCAGGGCGGCTGAAGCTTTCTTT. Its translation: CASSSPLRRAAEAFF.

The chain joins TRBV5-4 to TRBJ2-2; 9 nucleotides align to TRBD2. The V and J ends lost 2 bases and 6 bases, in that order; junction bases with no gene match: 17. CDR3 size: 19 residues. Looked up from germline, CDR1 is SGHNT and CDR2 is YYREEE (reference sequence). The DNA of the CDR3 is TGTGCCAGCAGCTTTGTACTAGCGGGTTTTCTCACCACGGCCGGGGAGCTGTTTTTT. Translating it yields CASSFVLAGFLTTAGELFF. Combining the CDR3 with reference TRBV5-4 and TRBJ2-2 gives the whole variable domain ETGVTQSPTHLIKTRGQQVTLRCSSQSGHNTVSWYQQALGQGPQFIFQYYREEENGRGNFPPRFSGLQFPNYSSELNVNALELDDSALYLCASSFVLAGFLTTAGELFFGEGSRLTVL.

This clone is categorized as hyperexpanded (1% or more). Additional DNA sequences in this sample encode the identical CDR3. The chain recombines TRBV6-1 with TRBJ1-1; D not certain. V lost 6 bases and J 2 bases, leaving 16 bases between the germline ends. The CDR3 loop spans 15 amino acids. Per germline, CDR1 MNHNS and CDR2 SASEGT. Here the CDR3 reads CASSVLDGSNTEAFF. DNA for the CDR3: TGTGCCAGCAGCGTCTTGGACGGGAGCAACACTGAAGCTTTCTTT.

CDR3 sequence (DNA): TGTGCCTGGAGTGTAAGCGAGGTAGCTAACGAGCAGTACTTC. Its protein is CAWSVSEVANEQYF. The V call is TRBV30, the J call TRBJ2-7; D ambiguous. Trimming shortened V by 0 bases and J by 5 bases, and 14 bases separated the two germline ends. Germline V gene sequence: CDR1 GTSNPN, CDR2 SVGIG (reference sequence). CDR3 length: 14 amino acids.